The 18 T cell receptor beta chains reported below all come from one sample, sequenced in a study of T-cell reconstitution after alpha-beta-depleted transplantation in children. Using unique molecular identifiers, the investigators prepared the TCRbeta library. Each CDR3 protein gets one entry after TCRdb re-called the PCR reads with MiXCR. The table has 120,000 to 150,000 distinct CDR3 sequences, about 8.8% seen once. The sequencing used PBMCs, mostly from graft donor cells, collected 180 days after TCRalphabeta/CD19-depleted stem cell transplant. These receptors originate from a female patient aged 2-9 years who had a stem cell transplant for congenital amegakaryocytic thrombocytopenia, so the T cells may come from the graft donor.

In its sample, this clonotype was seen many times. The chain carries TRBV7-9 and TRBJ1-1, with a weak D call TRBD1 (5 bases). The CDR3 covers 14 residues. V was clipped by 0 bases and J by 3 bases, with 8 bases between them. From germline, CDR1 is SEHNR and CDR2 FQNEAQ (reference sequence). CDR3 DNA: TGTGCCAGCAGCTTAGCAGTGGGGGACACTGAAGCTTTCTTT. It translates to CASSLAVGDTEAFF.

A few counts support this clonotype. The chain joins TRBV11-2 to TRBJ2-1; a weak D match, TRBD2 (5 bases). The CDR3 is made up of 13 amino acids. Per germline, CDR1 SGHAT and CDR2 FQNNGV. V dropped 5 bases and J dropped 5 bases, with 10 bases sitting between them. The CDR3 loop is CASSRLANNEQFF. The CDR3 DNA is TGTGCCAGCAGCCGGCTAGCTAACAATGAGCAGTTCTTC.

This clonotype was counted at least ten times. The chain joins TRBV5-1 to TRBJ1-3; D remains unclear. V was shortened by 2 bases and J by 0 bases, with 9 bases between the two germline ends. The length of the CDR3 is 15 residues. From germline, CDR1 is SGHRS and CDR2 YFSETQ. The CDR3 protein is CASSLGFTSGNTIYF. The CDR3 DNA is TGCGCCAGCAGCTTAGGCTTCACCTCTGGAAACACCATATATTTT.

This clonotype showed up many times. V usage is TRBV28 and J usage is TRBJ2-1, with a possible D match to TRBD1 (5 bases). The ends were cut back, 6 bases at V and 8 bases at J, with 20 bases in the middle. The CDR3 runs to 15 residues. Germline V lookup: CDR1 MDHEN, CDR2 SYDVKM. CDR3 sequence reads: CASSSRAPRGHEQFF. The DNA of the CDR3 is TGTGCCAGCAGCTCTAGGGCCCCAAGGGGCCATGAGCAGTTCTTC.

The rearrangement joins TRBV5-1 to TRBJ1-1, with D hard to call. V was pared by 4 bases and J by 1 base, with 20 bases between. In germline, CDR1 is SGHRS, CDR2 YFSETQ. CDR3 size: 17 residues. The DNA for the CDR3 is TGCGCCAGCAGCGAAGTCGGCACGGCGAGGTGGAACACTGAAGCTTTCTTT. This codes for CASSEVGTARWNTEAFF.

The V gene is TRBV7-9, the J gene TRBJ2-7; D ambiguous. Trimming took off 2 bases at V and 3 bases at J, with 5 bases between the two ends. This CDR3 region has 12 residues. Germline V gene data show CDR1 as SEHNR and CDR2 as FQNEAQ (reference sequence). The CDR3 DNA reads as TGTGCCAGCAGCTTATCCCGCTACGAGCAGTACTTC. It yields the protein CASSLSRYEQYF.

This clonotype was observed many times. V gene TRBV18 combines with J gene TRBJ2-2; possible D gene TRBD2, 6 bases. CDR3 size: 16 residues. Trimming took off 0 bases at V and 4 bases at J, with 12 bases between the two ends. CDR1 is KGHSH, CDR2 LQKENI, per germline. The CDR3 loop is CASSPPRGTGTGELFF. CDR3 coding DNA: TGTGCCAGCTCACCACCTCGGGGGACGGGCACCGGGGAGCTGTTTTTT. Full variable domain (rest looked up from reference TRBV18 and TRBJ2-2): NAGVMQNPRHLVRRRGQEARLRCSPMKGHSHVYWYRQLPEEGLKFMVYLQKENIIDESGMPKERFSAEFPKEGPSILRIQQVVRGDSAAYFCASSPPRGTGTGELFFGEGSRLTVL.

At least ten counts were recorded for this clonotype. The rearrangement links TRBV6-2 or TRBV6-3 to TRBJ2-3; D could derive from TRBD1 or TRBD2 (6 bases each). The CDR3 length is 17 residues. The germline gives CDR1 MNHEY, CDR2 SVGEGT. V was cut by 2 bases and J by 0 bases, with 15 bases left in between. The CDR3 reads CASSYGGAGPSTDTQYF. The CDR3 DNA is TGTGCCAGCAGTTACGGGGGCGCGGGACCTAGCACAGATACGCAGTATTTT.

The gene calls are TRBV20-1 and TRBJ2-3, with 9 bases aligning to TRBD2. Germline CDR1 is DFQATT and CDR2 is SNEGSKA (reference sequence). V lost 5 bases to trimming and J lost 4 bases; unmatched junction nucleotides: 13. The CDR3 is 16 amino acids. CDR3 loop: CSAVPPSGRLADTQYF. DNA of the CDR3: TGCAGTGCTGTCCCCCCCAGCGGGAGGCTGGCAGATACGCAGTATTTT.

This clonotype was seen repeatedly, ten times or more. The V gene is TRBV5-1, the J gene TRBJ2-7; D is perhaps TRBD2 (6 bases). The CDR3 is 14 amino acids. Trimming pared 0 bases from V and 4 bases from J, leaving 11 bases between. From germline, CDR1 is SGHRS and CDR2 YFSETQ. In DNA, the CDR3 is TGCGCCAGCAGCTTGGCCGTCGGGAGTTACGAGCAGTACTTC. It is translated as CASSLAVGSYEQYF.

The gene calls are TRBV6-1 and TRBJ1-5; 7 positions match TRBD1. Trimming removed 8 bases from V and 2 bases from J; junction bases left unmatched: 6. Germline values: CDR1 MNHNS, CDR2 SASEGT. CDR3 size: 14 residues. The CDR3 region has the DNA TGTGCCAGCGCCTGGGACAGAGGCAATCAGCCCCAGCATTTT. It encodes CASAWDRGNQPQHF.

This clonotype was seen ten or more times. The rearrangement uses TRBV6-2 or TRBV6-3 and TRBJ2-7; D gene unclear. V lost 6 bases to trimming and J lost 7 bases, with 10 bases between them. The germline V gene has CDR1 MNHEY and CDR2 SVGEGT. CDR3 length: 11 residues. This CDR3 reads CASRRETEQYF. The CDR3 DNA reads as TGTGCCAGCAGAAGAGAAACTGAGCAGTACTTC.

This clonotype occurred many times. The genes are TRBV30 and TRBJ2-1; 10 bases agree with TRBD2. The V gene end was trimmed by 7 bases and the J gene end by 8 bases; junction bases not matched to a gene: 14. The CDR3 runs 15 residues. Germline V gives CDR1 GTSNPN, CDR2 SVGIG (reference sequence). Written as DNA, the CDR3 is TGTGCCTTCAACCGCGGGACTAGCGTTCTCGATGAGCAGTTCTTC. Encoded protein: CAFNRGTSVLDEQFF. Full variable domain (missing parts from reference TRBV30 and TRBJ2-1): SQTIHQWPATLVQPVGSPLSLECTVEGTSNPNLYWYRQAAGRGLQLLFYSVGIGQISSEVPQNLSASRPQDRQFILSSKKLLLSDSGFYLCAFNRGTSVLDEQFFGPGTRLTVL.

This clonotype turned up a few times. In DNA, the CDR3 is TGTGCCAGCAGGCCGGGACAGGGGGCATATGAGCAGTTCTTC. This translates into CASRPGQGAYEQFF. The rearrangement links TRBV7-9 to TRBJ2-1; 12 bases line up with TRBD1. This CDR3 region has 14 residues. Germline loops: CDR1 SEHNR, CDR2 FQNEAQ (reference sequence). V was pared by 6 bases and J by 8 bases, with 5 bases of the junction left unmatched.

This clonotype showed up many times. The gene calls are TRBV6-1 and TRBJ2-1; 8 bases align to TRBD2. Trimming took 6 bases from V and 8 from J; bases not matched to a gene: 6. The CDR3 sequence is 13 residues long. Germline loops: CDR1 MNHNS, CDR2 SASEGT. CDR3 protein: CASSLAGGYEQFF. As DNA, the CDR3 is TGTGCCAGCAGCCTGGCGGGGGGCTATGAGCAGTTCTTC.

This clonotype showed up just a few times. The genes are TRBV6-2 or TRBV6-3 and TRBJ1-6, with D uncertain. This CDR3 is 13 amino acids long. Germline loops: CDR1 MNHEY, CDR2 SVGEGT. The V gene lost 7 bases and the J gene lost 7 bases, with 11 bases spanning the gap. CDR3 in amino acids: CASKREGNSPLHF. In DNA form, the CDR3 reads TGTGCCAGCAAAAGGGAAGGAAATTCACCCCTCCACTTT.

This clonotype was counted a few times. The CDR3 spells CASSLIPQANQPQHF. The CDR3 bases are TGTGCCAGCAGCTTAATTCCCCAGGCCAATCAGCCCCAGCATTTT. The chain is built from TRBV7-2 and TRBJ1-5; D gene unclear. This CDR3 is 15 amino acids long. V was clipped by 2 bases and J by 3 bases, with 11 bases between them. In germline, CDR1 is SGHTA, CDR2 FQGNSA.

This clonotype came up many times. This rearrangement joins TRBV10-3 to TRBJ2-7; 7 nucleotides align to TRBD1. Trimming at V came to 6 bases and at J to 3 bases, leaving 5 bases not matched to a gene. The length of the CDR3 is 13 residues. Germline CDR1 ENHRY, CDR2 SYGVKD. This CDR3 reads CAISLGQDYEQYF. In nucleotides, the CDR3 is TGTGCCATCAGCCTAGGACAGGACTACGAGCAGTACTTC.